The entry below describes one T cell receptor (beta chain). The antigen is not known. Every subset's genomic DNA went evenly onto several immunoSEQ plates. Clones were sequenced by immunoSEQ multiplex PCR, and TCRdb holds only the in-frame ones, with some missing. The sample lists a few million clones, more than 85% occurring once. The data were obtained in a study of shared clonotypes between healthy human individuals. Study-wide points: A generally larger estimated richness was seen in naive subsets than in memory subsets. Although depth was large, rarefaction showed that sequencing of the sorted subsets was incomplete. Naive CD4 clonotypes were shared across a handful of donors at roughly 5.3%.

Trimming removed 1 base at V and 6 bases at J, with 13 bases between. This CDR3 has 15 residues. Per the germline V gene, CDR1 is SGHTA and CDR2 is FQGNSA. The chain combines TRBV7-2 with TRBJ1-5; D is perhaps TRBD1 (5 bases). This receptor was taken from a man between 18 and 35 years old in good health. Some clones in this sample may be carry-over from other donors' samples. Sequencing was carried out using naive CD4+ T cells from PBMCs. As to subset: CD45RA+ positively selected. In DNA, the CDR3 is TGTGCCAGCAGCTTAGGTTCCACAGGAGGTCAGCCCCAGCATTTT. Translating gives CASSLGSTGGQPQHF.